This T cell receptor beta chain was obtained from a study of blood T cells in healthy people across ages. Notes on this clonotype: As yet, its antigen is unknown.

The CDR3 contains 13 residues. The V end lost 6 bases, the J end lost 7 bases, and 15 bases lay between the germline ends. General study findings and limits: Changes in expanded clonotypes were possibly confounded, as the CMV status of donors was unknown.

The second PCR ran about 6 to 12 cycles with a sample-barcoded 5' primer and J-beta primers. In TCRdb, the 5' RACE reads were re-called with MiXCR into one record per CDR3 protein. The sample includes over 950,000 distinct CDR3 sequences, roughly 47% of them seen just once. This rearrangement joins TRBV12-3 or TRBV12-4 to TRBJ2-5, with TRBD2 as a possible D gene (6 bases). This receptor was identified in a woman in her sixties or seventies in good health. Sequenced sample: blood. The CDR3 bases are TGTGCCAGCAGCGTTCCGGGACTCCCGACCCAGTACTTC. Its protein is CASSVPGLPTQYF.